This TCR beta chain was identified during a study of cytomegalovirus exposure and HLA in healthy donors. 60 Vbeta and 13 Jbeta primers were used in PCR. Libraries were prepared by immunoSEQ multiplex PCR; TCRdb keeps only in-frame clonotypes and omits some of them. Of about 140,000 clones in the sample, just under 70% were seen once. The germline V gene has CDR1 MNHEY and CDR2 SMNVEV (reference sequence). Deletions cut 2 bases from V and 3 bases from J, with 6 bases between. The CDR3 is 13 amino acids. The V gene is TRBV27, the J gene TRBJ2-3; D is undetermined. This clonotype originated in a man between 60 and 75 years old in good health and CMV-seronegative. The sequenced sample was PBMCs. The CDR3 region is CASSLIGTDTQYF. The CDR3 DNA follows: TGTGCCAGCAGTTTAATCGGGACAGATACGCAGTATTTT.